The 20 T cell receptor beta chains in this list originate from one sample, sequenced in a study of cytomegalovirus exposure and HLA in healthy donors. PCR was performed using 60 Vbeta and 13 Jbeta primers. Generated by immunoSEQ multiplex PCR, the TCRdb table keeps only in-frame clones and is missing some. The sample shows 150,000 to 250,000 clones, 70% to 85% of them seen only once. Sample: PBMCs. These receptor sequences come from a boy aged 2 to 10 in good health and CMV-seronegative.

The J gene is TRBJ1-2, the V gene TRBV9, with 10 bases aligning to TRBD1. The J segment lost 2 bases and the V segment lost 4 bases, leaving 11 bases of the junction unmatched. This CDR3 spans 17 amino acids. Germline CDR1 is SGDLS and CDR2 is YYNGEE. The CDR3 here is CASSFPSGDRGNYGYTF. The CDR3 region has the DNA TGTGCCAGCAGCTTCCCATCCGGGGACAGGGGAAACTATGGCTACACCTTC.

The chain has TRBV9 and TRBJ2-3, with D perhaps TRBD2 (7 bases). This CDR3 comprises 17 residues. Germline V lookup: CDR1 SGDLS, CDR2 YYNGEE. The V and J ends lost 3 bases and 3 bases respectively, with 20 bases between them. The CDR3 DNA sequence: TGTGCCAGCAGCGGGAGCCCCGAGGGGGGGGCGACAGATACGCAGTATTTT. Protein sequence: CASSGSPEGGATDTQYF.

V usage is TRBV11-3 and J usage is TRBJ2-3; no clear D gene. Trimming took off 3 bases at V and 0 bases at J, with 7 bases between the two ends. The CDR3 covers 14 residues. Germline V gives CDR1 SGHNT, CDR2 YENEEA. CDR3 amino acids: CASSFSASTDTQYF. In nucleotides, the CDR3 is TGTGCCAGCAGCTTCAGTGCTAGCACAGATACGCAGTATTTT.

The chain couples TRBV6-7 to TRBJ2-1; 7 nucleotides agree with TRBD1. TRBV6-7 counts as an open reading frame of uncertain function. This CDR3 is built from 15 residues. J was trimmed by 5 bases and V by 2 bases; bases with no gene match: 6. CDR3 in amino acids: CASSYDRVENNEQFF. DNA of the CDR3: TGTGCCAGCAGTTACGACAGGGTCGAAAACAATGAGCAGTTCTTC.

The table lists this clone with a few counts. This chain links TRBV4-1 with TRBJ2-3; 8 bases fit TRBD2. V shed 0 bases and J 2 bases; nucleotides not matched to a gene: 4. The germline V gene has CDR1 MGHRA and CDR2 YSYEKL. There are 16 residues in the CDR3. In DNA form, the CDR3 reads TGCGCCAGCAGCCAAGACACCGGACTAGCCACAGATACGCAGTATTTT. Translated, it gives CASSQDTGLATDTQYF.

The genes are TRBV27 and TRBJ2-7, with D possibly being TRBD1 (5 bases). Looked up from germline, CDR1 is MNHEY and CDR2 is SMNVEV (reference sequence). V lost 1 base and J lost 1, with 8 bases in between. The CDR3 runs 14 residues. CDR3 in amino acids: CASSLLGESYEQYF. The DNA for the CDR3 is TGTGCCAGCAGTTTATTAGGGGAATCCTACGAGCAGTACTTC.

This clone was seen only once. The V gene is TRBV4-3, the J gene TRBJ2-1; 7 bases agree with TRBD2. The CDR3 has 16 residues. Trimming removed 3 bases from V and 6 bases from J; junction bases left unmatched: 11. Germline V gene data show CDR1 as LGHNA and CDR2 as YSLEER. CDR3 nucleotides: TGCGCCAGCAGCCATCTATCCGAATGGGGGGGCAATGAGCAGTTCTTC. Amino acid sequence: CASSHLSEWGGNEQFF.

The genes are TRBV23-1 and TRBJ1-1; 7 positions match TRBD1. TRBV23-1 is identified as an open reading frame with a role that is uncertain. The CDR3 spans 17 residues. With 4 bases clipped from V and 3 bases from J, the junction kept 14 bases outside the gene matches. CDR3 in DNA: TGCGCCAGCAGTCCCAATTCCCGGGACAGATGGGACACTGAAGCTTTCTTT. Protein: CASSPNSRDRWDTEAFF.

V usage is TRBV29-1 and J usage is TRBJ2-7; 10 bases match TRBD1. The germline gives CDR1 SQVTM, CDR2 ANQGSEA. CDR3 length: 12 residues. Trimming at V came to 6 bases and at J to 10 bases, leaving 9 bases not matched to a gene. CDR3 amino acids: CSVGDRGAGQYF. The CDR3 DNA sequence: TGCAGCGTGGGGGACAGGGGAGCGGGTCAGTACTTC.

This chain links TRBV5-1 with TRBJ2-2, with 7 bases matching TRBD1. This CDR3 has 15 amino acids. The V segment lost 0 bases and the J segment 7 bases; nucleotides outside the gene matches: 6. The germline V gene encodes CDR1 SGHRS and CDR2 YFSETQ. CDR3 sequence reads: CASSLGTGIGGELFF. Written as DNA, the CDR3 is TGCGCCAGCAGCTTGGGGACAGGAATCGGCGGGGAGCTGTTTTTT.

The chain recombines TRBV28 with TRBJ2-7, with 8 bases fitting TRBD1. The germline V gene has CDR1 MDHEN and CDR2 SYDVKM. Germline trimming cut 4 bases from V and 5 bases from J; bases unmatched to any gene: 10. The CDR3 runs 15 residues. CDR3 sequence reads: CASSSPGQGINEQYF. CDR3 DNA: TGTGCCAGCAGTTCCCCTGGACAGGGAATAAACGAGCAGTACTTC. Supplemented by reference TRBV28 and TRBJ2-7, the full variable domain reads DVKVTQSSRYLVKRTGEKVFLECVQDMDHENMFWYRQDPGLGLRLIYFSYDVKMKEKGDIPEGYSVSREKKERFSLILESASTNQTSMYLCASSSPGQGINEQYFGPGTRLTVT.

The sample holds one count of this clone. Germline is not matched at one junction end, which may reflect a read error. J is TRBJ1-1 and V is TRBV11-2, with 7 positions matching TRBD1. The CDR3 runs 18 residues. The germline CDR1 and CDR2 sequences are SGHAT and FQNNGV. Written as DNA, the CDR3 is TGTGCCGGCAGCCCCGAATGGTCGAAGGGGGCTAGGGGCACTGAAGCTTTCTTT. It encodes CAGSPEWSKGARGTEAFF. Supplemented by reference TRBV11-2 and TRBJ1-1, the full variable domain reads EAGVAQSPRYKIIEKRQSVAFWCNPISGHATLYWYQQILGQGPKLLIQFQNNGVVDDSQLPKDRFSAERLKGVDSTLKIQPAKLEDSAVYLCAGSPEWSKGARGTEAFFGQGTRLTVV.

A single count supports this clone. J is TRBJ2-1 and V is TRBV11-3; 10 bases align to TRBD2. The V and J ends lost 3 bases and 8 bases, in that order; junction bases with no gene match: 4. Germline CDR1 and CDR2: SGHNT and YENEEA. The CDR3 runs to 14 residues. CDR3 protein: CASSFSGGAYEQFF. CDR3 nucleotides: TGTGCCAGCAGCTTCAGCGGGGGGGCATATGAGCAGTTCTTC.

The rearrangement joins TRBV30 to TRBJ1-2; no clear D. Germline CDR1 is GTSNPN and CDR2 is SVGIG (reference sequence). This CDR3 has 14 residues. V was clipped by 0 bases and J by 6 bases, with 14 bases between them. The CDR3 nucleotides read TGTGCCTGGAGTGTCCACTCAACGTTAAATGGCTACACCTTC. Its translation: CAWSVHSTLNGYTF.

The chain joins TRBV18 to TRBJ2-3, with TRBD2 identical over 9 bases. J lost 2 bases, V lost 6 bases, and 3 bases had no gene match. Germline V lookup: CDR1 KGHSH, CDR2 LQKENI. The CDR3 has 14 amino acids. Here the CDR3 reads CASSTSGHTDTQYF. CDR3 nucleotides: TGTGCCAGCTCCACTAGCGGGCACACAGATACGCAGTATTTT.

Of note for this clone: The sample holds other DNA sequences that translate to the same CDR3. The CDR3: CASSLAGGTYEQYF. CDR3 in DNA: TGTGCCAGCAGCTTAGCGGGGGGAACCTACGAGCAGTACTTC. This chain connects TRBV7-9 to TRBJ2-7; maybe TRBD2 (6 bases). Germline CDR1 and CDR2: SEHNR and FQNEAQ (reference sequence). The CDR3 covers 14 residues. The ends were cut back, 0 bases at V and 2 bases at J, with 8 bases in the middle.

The CDR3 DNA sequence: TGTGCCAGCAGCAAGGAGAGTTCCCCCTATGAAAAACTGTTTTTT. Amino acids: CASSKESSPYEKLFF. This chain connects TRBV7-8 to TRBJ1-4; the D is unclear. There are 15 residues in the CDR3. CDR1 is SGHVS, CDR2 FQNEAQ, per germline. Trimming removed 5 bases at V and 6 bases at J, with 16 bases between.

This clone was counted once. The chain recombines TRBV7-2 with TRBJ1-1; D is ambiguous. V was trimmed by 5 bases and J by 0 bases, leaving 13 bases between them. Germline CDR1 and CDR2: SGHTA and FQGNSA. The CDR3 runs to 15 residues. CDR3 protein: CASSPTGVMNTEAFF. The CDR3 bases are TGTGCCAGCAGCCCCACGGGAGTGATGAACACTGAAGCTTTCTTT.

J is TRBJ1-2 and V is TRBV5-6, with 7 bases matching TRBD1. CDR3 size: 14 residues. The trim removed 3 bases at V and 4 bases at J, leaving 6 bases unmatched. In germline, CDR1 is SGHDT, CDR2 YYEEEE. In nucleotides, the CDR3 is TGTGCCAGCAGCTCACCGACAGGGTTCTATGGCTACACCTTC. Its translation: CASSSPTGFYGYTF.

Remarks on this clone: At the DNA level, this CDR3 is encoded by other sequences in the same sample as well. The CDR3 region has the DNA TGCGCCAGCAGCTTTACAGGGACTGAAGCTTTCTTT. Translation: CASSFTGTEAFF. The chain employs TRBV5-1 and TRBJ1-1; D is possibly TRBD1 (6 bases). Trimming shortened V by 2 bases and J by 5 bases, and 7 bases separated the two germline ends. The CDR3 has 12 amino acids. Germline-derived CDR1 and CDR2 are SGHRS and YFSETQ.